Listed here is a single T cell receptor beta chain. TCRdb's table, derived via immunoSEQ multiplex PCR, lists solely in-frame clones and lacks some. Of 150,000 to 160,000 clones listed, 90% to 95% were seen once; the top ten hold 5.5% to 6%. The sample belongs to a study of control samples from healthy donors and cancer patients. V gave up 6 bases and J gave up 3 bases; unmatched junction bases: 5. Germline V lookup: CDR1 MNHNY, CDR2 SVGAGI (reference sequence). The CDR3 has 13 amino acids. The TCR sequence derives from a man aged 35 to 55 in good health. The gene calls are TRBV6-6 and TRBJ2-7, with 7 bases identical to TRBD1. The material sequenced was blood. The CDR3 DNA follows: TGTGCCAGCAGCTCCGGGACAGTCTACGAGCAGTACTTC. It is translated as CASSSGTVYEQYF.